The sample holds a few counts of the clone carrying this T cell receptor beta chain. The V and J ends lost 0 bases and 3 bases respectively, with 6 bases between them. The CDR3 loop spans 14 amino acids. Germline V gives CDR1 SGHAT, CDR2 FQDESV (reference sequence). This entry is derived from a study of cytomegalovirus exposure and HLA in healthy donors. PCR employed 60 Vbeta and 13 Jbeta primers. TCRdb keeps only in-frame clones here, not all; method: immunoSEQ multiplex PCR. Of 100,000 to 150,000 clones listed, around 70% are singletons. The chain joins TRBV11-1 to TRBJ2-1; a weak D match, TRBD2 (6 bases). This receptor was taken from a middle-aged woman in good health and CMV-seronegative. The sample consisted of PBMCs. This CDR3 is CASSLARGYNEQFF. The CDR3 nucleotides are TGTGCCAGCAGCTTAGCGCGGGGCTACAATGAGCAGTTCTTC.